This is a list of T cell receptor beta chains from one sample in a study of CD8+ T cells in alopecia areata. The table came from immunoSEQ multiplex PCR; TCRdb's copy has only in-frame clones and leaves some out. The sample has about 190,000 clones, 45% to 75% seen once. Sequences were derived from CD4+ T cells sorted from blood, sampled at week 4, from a patient treated with tofacitinib. These receptors all stem from a human donor with alopecia areata. CDR3s include the opening cysteine and the closing phenylalanine or tryptophan. The D gene is left open where the match is weak. The listing skips clone size in some rows; elsewhere it reads once, few, many or a size class.

clone_size cdr3_length j_call v_call d_call cdr3_aa cdr3_nt
few 19 TRBJ1-2 TRBV7-9 TRBD1 CASSSTPFGTGVSRGGYTF TGTGCCAGCAGCTCCACGCCTTTTGGGACAGGGGTATCGCGTGGGGGCTACACCTTC
. 11 TRBJ2-7 TRBV7-8 . CASSAHQEQYF TGTGCCAGCAGCGCCCATCAGGAGCAGTACTTC
. 14 TRBJ2-1 TRBV5-1 . CASKGRVGYNEQFF TGCGCCAGCAAGGGCAGGGTGGGCTACAATGAGCAGTTCTTC
. 15 TRBJ1-5 TRBV30 . CAWSLFGSNNQPQHF TGTGCCTGGAGTCTCTTTGGTTCTAACAATCAGCCCCAGCATTTT
few 12 TRBJ1-2 TRBV9 . CASRDRIYGYTF TGTGCCAGTAGAGACAGGATCTATGGCTACACCTTC
. 19 TRBJ2-1 TRBV4-1 TRBD2 CASSHTGTSFLVKYNEQFF TGCGCCAGCAGCCATACCGGGACTAGCTTTCTCGTAAAGTACAATGAGCAGTTCTTC
. 16 TRBJ2-1 TRBV7-2 TRBD2 CASSQLAGGILNEQFF TGTGCCAGCAGCCAATTAGCGGGAGGGATTTTGAATGAGCAGTTCTTC
few 14 TRBJ2-3 TRBV30 . CAWSLRTTTDTQYF TGTGCCTGGAGTTTGCGGACTACCACAGATACGCAGTATTTT
few 14 TRBJ1-1 TRBV6-1 . CASTKPGLNTEAFF TGTGCCAGCACCAAGCCGGGCCTGAACACTGAAGCTTTCTTT
. 13 TRBJ1-5 TRBV29-1 TRBD1 CSVGTGANQPQHF TGCAGCGTTGGGACAGGGGCTAATCAGCCCCAGCATTTT
. 12 TRBJ1-1 TRBV6-5 . CASSFGNTEAFF TGTGCCAGCAGTTTTGGGAACACTGAAGCTTTCTTT
. 11 TRBJ2-7 TRBV6-4 . CASRPLGEQYF TGTGCCAGCCGTCCTCTAGGGGAGCAGTACTTC
few 13 TRBJ2-5 TRBV5-1 . CASRPGTQETQYF TGCGCCAGCCGCCCTGGGACACAAGAGACCCAGTACTTC
once 13 TRBJ1-5 TRBV14 . CASSQVMGQPQHF TGTGCCAGCAGCCAAGTGATGGGTCAGCCCCAGCATTTT
. 15 TRBJ2-5 TRBV9 . CASSVAPGPQETQYF TGTGCCAGCAGCGTTGCACCGGGGCCTCAAGAGACCCAGTACTTC
. 15 TRBJ2-5 TRBV4-2 . CASSQKRPMGETQYF TGTGCCAGCAGCCAAAAGCGGCCGATGGGGGAGACCCAGTACTTC
. 15 TRBJ2-2 TRBV25-1 TRBD1 CASSDPTGPNGELFF TGTGCCAGCAGTGACCCGACAGGGCCAAACGGGGAGCTGTTTTTT
once 16 TRBJ2-1 TRBV29-1 . CSVEGVERVTHGEQFF TGCAGCGTTGAAGGTGTGGAGAGGGTTACCCACGGTGAGCAGTTCTTC
. 15 TRBJ2-1 TRBV6-5 . CASSPPTSRGNEQFF TGTGCCAGCAGTCCCCCCACTAGCAGGGGCAATGAGCAGTTCTTC
few 15 TRBJ1-1 TRBV7-2 . CASSLVWGMNTEAFF TGTGCCAGCAGCTTAGTCTGGGGCATGAACACTGAAGCTTTCTTT
. 13 TRBJ2-2 TRBV30 . CAWSVTRTGELFF TGTGCCTGGAGTGTTACTAGGACGGGGGAGCTGTTTTTT
once 14 TRBJ2-7 TRBV7-8 . CASSLVPDPYEQYF TGTGCCAGCAGCTTAGTTCCAGACCCCTACGAGCAGTACTTC
. 11 TRBJ1-1 TRBV30 . CAWSPRTEAFF TGTGCCTGGAGCCCCAGGACTGAAGCTTTCTTT
. 13 TRBJ1-1 TRBV29-1 . CSVGGSANTEAFF TGCAGCGTTGGGGGTTCGGCGAACACTGAAGCTTTCTTT
once 16 TRBJ2-3 TRBV29-1 TRBD1 CSVESLDRTSTDTQYF TGCAGCGTTGAGTCGCTGGACAGGACGAGCACAGATACGCAGTATTTT
few 14 TRBJ1-2 TRBV7-2 TRBD1 CASSERQGHYGYTF TGTGCCAGCAGCGAGAGACAGGGGCACTATGGCTACACCTTC
. 13 TRBJ2-1 TRBV7-9 TRBD2 CASSLTDGGREFF TGTGCCAGCAGTCTGACCGACGGCGGGAGGGAGTTCTTC
. 15 TRBJ2-7 TRBV14 . CASSQEWATAYEQYF TGTGCCAGCAGCCAAGAATGGGCCACAGCTTACGAGCAGTACTTC
. 15 TRBJ2-7 TRBV11-2 . CASSRPGSRTDEQYF TGTGCCAGCAGTCGCCCCGGGTCCAGGACGGACGAGCAGTACTTC
. 13 TRBJ2-7 TRBV15 . CATSRPYDPEQYF TGTGCCACCAGCAGACCCTACGACCCGGAGCAGTACTTC
. 14 TRBJ1-2 TRBV6-4 . CASSPIGGTGGYTF TGTGCCAGCAGTCCCATTGGCGGTACAGGTGGCTACACCTTC
. 15 TRBJ2-5 TRBV9 . CASSSRTAVQETQYF TGTGCCAGCAGCTCCCGGACGGCCGTCCAAGAGACCCAGTACTTC
. 16 TRBJ2-4 TRBV6-6 TRBD1 CASSLGQGEGKNIQHF TGTGCCAGCAGCCTCGGACAGGGGGAAGGCAAAAACATTCAGCACTTC
few 13 TRBJ1-2 TRBV7-2 . CASRLNSGYGYTF TGTGCCAGCAGACTCAACTCCGGGTATGGCTACACCTTC
few 15 TRBJ2-3 TRBV27 . CASSFEFMGADTQYF TGTGCCAGCAGTTTTGAATTTATGGGAGCAGATACGCAGTATTTT
. 13 TRBJ2-1 TRBV29-1 TRBD1 CSARQGPYNEQFF TGCAGCGCTCGACAGGGTCCCTACAATGAGCAGTTCTTC
. 15 TRBJ2-1 TRBV27 . CASSSAGISYNEQFF TGTGCCAGCAGTTCGGCGGGGATCTCCTACAATGAGCAGTTCTTC
few 16 TRBJ1-1 TRBV15 . CATSSPQGRFNTEAFF TGTGCCACCAGCTCTCCCCAGGGACGCTTTAACACTGAAGCTTTCTTT
. 13 TRBJ1-2 TRBV2 TRBD1 CASSVDRGWGYTF TGTGCCAGCAGTGTGGACAGGGGTTGGGGCTACACCTTC
. 15 TRBJ2-3 TRBV27 TRBD2 CASSEAGLKKYAQYF TGTGCCAGCAGTGAAGCGGGACTCAAAAAATACGCGCAGTATTTT
. 16 TRBJ1-2 TRBV25-1 . CASSASDRAVGYGYTF TGTGCCAGCAGTGCCTCGGACAGAGCCGTAGGCTATGGCTACACCTTC
. 14 TRBJ2-1 TRBV10-3 . CAISERHTVPNPVF TGTGCCATCAGTGAGCGGCACACCGTACCTAATCCGGTCTTC
. 15 TRBJ2-7 TRBV18 TRBD2 CASSLRRLAGDEQYF TGTGCCAGCTCCCTGAGACGACTAGCGGGAGACGAGCAGTACTTC
. 13 TRBJ1-5 TRBV30 . CAWSATGGQPQHF TGTGCCTGGAGTGCAACAGGAGGCCAGCCCCAGCATTTT
. 13 TRBJ1-5 TRBV30 . CAWSGGIDQPQHF TGTGCCTGGAGCGGTGGAATCGATCAGCCCCAGCATTTT
. 14 TRBJ2-2 TRBV27 . CASRSGGRTGELFF TGTGCCAGCAGGTCAGGAGGGAGGACCGGGGAGCTGTTTTTT
. 14 TRBJ2-1 TRBV4-3 . CASSHQGAYNEQFF TGCGCCAGCAGCCACCAAGGGGCATACAATGAGCAGTTCTTC